These T cell receptor beta chains were read from a single sample in a study of vaccination and CD4 T cells after COVID-19. No antigen has been identified for these receptors. From the PCR reads, TCRdb called clonotypes with MiXCR, one entry per CDR3 protein. This sample yields about 13,000 distinct CDR3 sequences, of which about 60% are seen a single time; 15% to 20% belongs to the top ten. The specimen was CD4+ T cells from blood, cultured in vitro. The receptor set was obtained from a human donor who had recovered from COVID-19. CDR3s include the opening cysteine and the closing phenylalanine or tryptophan. D genes are given only for firm matches. The listing skips clone size in some rows; elsewhere it reads once, few, many or a size class.

d_gene	abundance	j_gene	len	v_gene	CDR3nt	CDR3aa
TRBD1	NA	TRBJ1-1	14	TRBV7-6	TGTGCCAGCAGCGCGACAGGGTTGAACACTGAAGCTTTCTTT	CASSATGLNTEAFF
NA	NA	TRBJ1-5	15	TRBV5-8	TGTGCCAGCAGCGGACGGGTGAATAGCAATCAGCCCCAGCATTTT	CASSGRVNSNQPQHF
NA	NA	TRBJ1-1	15	TRBV15	TGTGCCACCAGCAGAGATCCCGGGTTGAACACTGAAGCTTTCTTT	CATSRDPGLNTEAFF
NA	few	TRBJ2-1	11	TRBV6-1	TGTGCCAGCAGTAACCGGGACATCCGGTTCTTC	CASSNRDIRFF
TRBD2	NA	TRBJ2-5	14	TRBV7-9	TGTGCCAGCAGGCGACTAGCGGGGGGGGAGACCCAGTACTTC	CASRRLAGGETQYF
TRBD1	NA	TRBJ1-1	16	TRBV15	TGTGCCACCAGCAGAGTGGGGCAGGGGGTGGGCACTGAAGCTTTCTTT	CATSRVGQGVGTEAFF
NA	NA	TRBJ1-2	15	TRBV6-5	TGTGCCAGCAGTTACTGGTCCGGGGGCGGCTATGGCTACACCTTC	CASSYWSGGGYGYTF
NA	NA	TRBJ2-2	16	TRBV19	TGTGCCAGTAGTATAGTGGCAGGCGGTTTGGGCGGGGAGCTGTTTTTT	CASSIVAGGLGGELFF
NA	NA	TRBJ1-3	16	TRBV20-1	TGCAGTGCTAGAGACCAGGCGGGACCGCAAGGAAACACCATATATTTT	CSARDQAGPQGNTIYF
NA	NA	TRBJ2-7	16	TRBV7-8	TGTGCCAGCAGCTTAGCTTCGGGCGGGTATTCCTACGAGCAGTACTTC	CASSLASGGYSYEQYF
NA	few	TRBJ1-6	13	TRBV6-1	TGTGCCAGCAAGGGCCCTGTGGTCGGGGCCCTCCACTTT	CASKGPVVGALHF
TRBD1	NA	TRBJ1-2	16	TRBV7-2	TGTGCCAGCAGCCGGGGCGGGACAGGGGGCGCCGGTGGCTACACCTTC	CASSRGGTGGAGGYTF
NA	few	TRBJ1-5	15	TRBV7-9	TGTGCCAGCAGCGTAGACCCAGGGGACAATCAGCCCCAGCATTTT	CASSVDPGDNQPQHF
NA	NA	TRBJ1-3	15	TRBV6-2/TRBV6-3	TGTGCCAGCAGTTACGCGAGCCGCGAGGGAAACACCATATATTTT	CASSYASREGNTIYF
NA	NA	TRBJ1-1	12	TRBV5-8	TGTGCCAGCAGCAGTCAGAACACTGAAGCTTTCTTT	CASSSQNTEAFF
TRBD1	NA	TRBJ2-2	15	TRBV19	TGTGCCAGTAGTCCCACAGGGGTAATCGCCGGGGAGCTGTTTTTT	CASSPTGVIAGELFF
TRBD1	NA	TRBJ1-6	17	TRBV6-2/TRBV6-3	TGTGCCAGCAGTTACAAAGGAAACAGGGGGCTTAATTCACCCCTCCACTTT	CASSYKGNRGLNSPLHF
TRBD1	NA	TRBJ2-3	15	TRBV7-2	TGTGCCAGCAGCCGGGACAGGGATAGCACAGATACGCAGTATTTT	CASSRDRDSTDTQYF
NA	NA	TRBJ2-2	13	TRBV5-1	TGCGCCAGCAGGGCAGCGAACACCGGGGAGCTGTTTTTT	CASRAANTGELFF
NA	NA	TRBJ2-3	16	TRBV7-9	TGTGCCAGCAGCTCGGGACAGCGGGGCGGCACAGATACGCAGTATTTT	CASSSGQRGGTDTQYF
NA	NA	TRBJ1-2	14	TRBV11-3	TGTGCCAGCAGCCGTTCAGGGGAGGACTATGGCTACACCTTC	CASSRSGEDYGYTF
NA	NA	TRBJ1-2	13	TRBV30	TGTGCCTGGAGTGGTGGGGAAGGCCATGGCTACACCTTC	CAWSGGEGHGYTF
NA	NA	TRBJ2-2	13	TRBV7-2	TGTGCCAGCAGCTTAGGGAACACCGGGGAGCTGTTTTTT	CASSLGNTGELFF
NA	NA	TRBJ1-2	14	TRBV28	TGTGCCAGCACGCCTATCGGGACTTCAGTTGGCTACACCTTC	CASTPIGTSVGYTF
TRBD1	NA	TRBJ1-1	13	TRBV10-3	TGTGCCATCAGGGGACAGGGGAACACTGAAGCTTTCTTT	CAIRGQGNTEAFF
TRBD1	NA	TRBJ2-5	14	TRBV24-1	TGTGCCACCAGTGCGGGACAGTGGCAAGAGACCCAGTACTTC	CATSAGQWQETQYF
NA	NA	TRBJ1-2	14	TRBV6-1	TGTGCCAGCAGACCTCCGGGACAACCCTATGGCTACACCTTC	CASRPPGQPYGYTF
TRBD1	NA	TRBJ1-2	17	TRBV20-1	TGCAGTGCTAGAGACCGCCGGACAGGGGGTTCGACTCTAGGCTACACCTTC	CSARDRRTGGSTLGYTF
TRBD2	few	TRBJ2-2	16	TRBV6-5	TGTGCCAGCAGTTACCTAGGGAGGGGGAACACCGGGGAGCTGTTTTTT	CASSYLGRGNTGELFF
TRBD1	NA	TRBJ2-2	16	TRBV20-1	TGCAGTGCTAGGCCCAGCCAGAGACAGGGGGCTGGGGAGCTGTTTTTT	CSARPSQRQGAGELFF
TRBD2	NA	TRBJ2-1	16	TRBV11-3	TGTGCCAGCAGCGTATCGGGACTAGCGGGATACAATGAGCAGTTCTTC	CASSVSGLAGYNEQFF
NA	few	TRBJ2-5	15	TRBV20-1	TGCAGTGCTAGCAGGTCCGGAGGAGGAAGGGAGACCCAGTACTTC	CSASRSGGGRETQYF
NA	NA	TRBJ2-7	14	TRBV7-9	TGTGCCAGCAGCTTAGGGGGTACGGGCTACGAGCAGTACTTC	CASSLGGTGYEQYF
NA	NA	TRBJ1-1	15	TRBV6-2/TRBV6-3	TGTGCCAGCAGTGCCCAACAGGGTCCGGACACTGAAGCTTTCTTT	CASSAQQGPDTEAFF
NA	few	TRBJ1-6	13	TRBV20-1	TGCAGTGCTAGAGATTCGGGGGACATCACGGTCCACTTT	CSARDSGDITVHF
NA	NA	TRBJ1-5	15	TRBV24-1	TGTGCCACCAGTGAAGAGAGGACGGGCGGGCAGCCCCAGCATTTT	CATSEERTGGQPQHF
NA	NA	TRBJ1-6	15	TRBV6-2/TRBV6-3	TGTGCCAGCAGTTACCCCCAACCCGGCGGTTCACCCCTCCACTTT	CASSYPQPGGSPLHF
NA	NA	TRBJ1-3	14	TRBV3-1	TGTGCCAGCAGCCCCCAGGCCTATGGAAACACCATATATTTT	CASSPQAYGNTIYF
NA	NA	TRBJ1-3	15	TRBV15	TGTGCCACCAGCCCTAGGATAGTCTCTGGAAACACCATATATTTT	CATSPRIVSGNTIYF
NA	NA	TRBJ1-2	13	TRBV6-2/TRBV6-3	TGTGCCAGCAGTTACCCGGGAAAAAGCGGCTACACCTTC	CASSYPGKSGYTF
NA	NA	TRBJ1-2	11	TRBV7-9	TGTGCCAGCAGCTCTAACTATGGCTACACCTTC	CASSSNYGYTF
NA	NA	TRBJ2-7	17	TRBV15	TGTGCCACCAGCAGAGGTGCTAGCGGGGACAGGGCCTACGAGCAGTACTTC	CATSRGASGDRAYEQYF
NA	few	TRBJ2-7	12	TRBV20-1	TGCAGTGCCCAGGGTAGGGGCTACGAGCAGTACTTC	CSAQGRGYEQYF
TRBD2	NA	TRBJ2-1	15	TRBV25-1	TGTGCCAGCAGATCGACTAGCGGGATAAGGGATGAGCAGTTCTTC	CASRSTSGIRDEQFF
TRBD1	NA	TRBJ1-6	16	TRBV12-3/TRBV12-4	TGTGCCAGCAGTGAGACAGGGAGCTCCTATAATTCACCCCTCCACTTT	CASSETGSSYNSPLHF
NA	NA	TRBJ1-5	14	TRBV7-8	TGTGCCAGCAGCCGACGGGACCGCAATCAGCCCCAGCATTTT	CASSRRDRNQPQHF
NA	large	TRBJ2-3	15	TRBV12-5	TGTGCTAGTGGGTCGGGGACAACGCGTGCAGATACGCAGTATTTT	CASGSGTTRADTQYF
TRBD2	NA	TRBJ2-7	15	TRBV24-1	TGTGCCACCAGTGATTTAGCGGGAGGAAGGAACGAGCAGTACTTC	CATSDLAGGRNEQYF